The T cell receptor (beta chain) under discussion was sequenced for a study of Ad26.COV2.S vaccination and SARS-CoV-2 variants (dated by TCRdb to the early 2020s). Looking at the study overall: Donors in the vaccine arm were drawn from COV1001, a multicentre, randomized, double-blind, placebo-controlled phase I-IIa trial testing Ad26.COV2.S in healthy adults. Ad26.COV2.S was given intramuscularly at 5x10^10 or 1x10^11 viral particles, as a single shot or as two shots 56 days apart. Sequencing of the TCRbeta repertoire served to evaluate the specificity and breadth of SARS-CoV-2-reactive T cell receptors following Ad26.COV2.S vaccination. The TCR-sequenced set comprised around 30 samples: around 20 Ad26.COV2.S vaccine recipients, 5 placebo recipients and 8 SARS-CoV-2 convalescent individuals. Participants in the trial were split at random into five groups of five each, receiving low-dose or high-dose Ad26.COV2.S once or twice, or else placebo on both occasions. Investigators did not know the trial group allocation while performing experiments and assessing outcomes.

V sheds 7 bases and J sheds 2 bases, leaving 17 bases between their ends. From its cysteine to its phenylalanine, the CDR3 spans 15 amino acids. Only the CDR3 portion is preserved as DNA: 45 bases, with reading frame beginning at the first base. The germline V gene yields SNHLY for CDR1 and FYNNEI for CDR2. Points on this clone: What antigen it recognizes has not been identified. There are no base qualities to consult, and no much larger clone falls within one base.

The immunoSEQ Assay was used to sequence TCRbeta CDR3 regions. After extraction, genomic DNA underwent amplification by bias-controlled multiplex PCR, followed by high-throughput sequencing. As for how the authors treated the data: To quantify the absolute abundance of every unique TCRbeta CDR3 region, sequences were collapsed and filtered. T cell fraction was estimated by normalization of TCRbeta template counts to usable DNA, with usable DNA being measured through amplification of reference genes present in all nucleated cells. Repertoire TCRs were annotated as SARS-CoV-2-specific when V gene, CDR3 amino acid sequence and J gene were exactly matched to a known reactive TCR set. The reference SARS-CoV-2 TCR set was derived from MIRA and filtered for enrichment in COVID-19-positive ImmuneCODE repertoires, a step that removed public or cross-reactive TCRs. Using the MIRA antigens, annotated TCRs were further analysed by specific ORF or by position within an ORF. Breadth was defined as the number of annotated unique rearrangements divided by the total number of unique productive rearrangements, and depth was defined as the summed frequency of the annotated unique rearrangements. Two-sided Wilcoxon rank-sum tests were used to compare TCR breadth between groups. Not all clones reach the TCRdb copy of this immuneACCESS table, which keeps in-frame sequences only. Checked studies attribute under half of the gap to unresolved V genes and leave the rest unexplained. The D gene and trimming were derived from the DNA, and the V and J assignments and clone size from that table. The sample contains about 370,000 clones, around 89% of them found a single time. The leading ten clones occupy 1.5% to 2% of the sample.

In the paper's terms, the treatment or condition label means: some 19 received Ad26.COV2.S at low or high dose, single or two shots; about five received placebo; per-sample allocation not given. For vaccine and placebo recipients, the sequenced repertoires came from samples collected on day 63 after the first injection. Between 29 July and 7 August 2020, Cohort 1b enrolled fewer than 30 adults aged 18-55 years at one site in Boston, USA. Ad26.COV2.S was a replication-incompetent adenovirus type 26 vector that expressed a prefusion-stabilized SARS-CoV-2 spike protein derived from the original Wuhan strain. Study-wide conclusions, independent of this receptor: Compared with placebo recipients, Ad26.COV2.S recipients showed higher spike-specific TCR breadth (P = 0.0014). Comparable non-spike TCR breadth was observed between vaccine and placebo recipients, consistent with only spike being contained in the vaccine. According to the authors, total T cell responses may have been underestimated by the TCR breadth and depth analyses. The study was not powered to compare responses between vaccine doses or regimens. After vaccination, spike-specific CD8+ and CD4+ T cell responses were reported to show substantial breadth.

The sequence was obtained from a person between 18 and 65 years old who received the Ad26.COV2.S COVID-19 vaccine or a placebo. This specimen consisted of peripheral blood, obtained in a trial of Ad26.COV2.S vaccine versus placebo. The V and J genes are TRBV2 and TRBJ1-1, with TRBD1 tentatively as D gene (5 bases match). Here the CDR3 is given as CASKKNGGSNTEAFF. The nucleotides read TGTGCCAGCAAGAAGAACGGGGGGTCCAACACTGAAGCTTTCTTT.